A selection of T cell receptor beta chains follows, all from one sample in a study of blood T cell repertoires in COVID-19. Some clones are missing from TCRdb's copy, which holds only in-frame ones; the method was immunoSEQ multiplex PCR. There are around 200,000 clones in the sample; 85% occur only once, and approximately 18% lies in the top ten. Sequenced material: PBMCs or T cells enriched from blood (not recorded which). The receptor source for this set is a middle-aged man who had recovered from COVID-19. The CDR3 runs from the conserved cysteine through the conserved F or W. A D gene is named only where the DNA matches it firmly. A row's size may be missing; if present it is once, few, many or a size class.

len | d_gene | j_gene | v_gene | abundance | CDR3aa | CDR3nt
14 | TRBD1 | TRBJ1-3 | TRBV9 | . | CASSPGQSIDTIYF | TGTGCCAGCAGCCCGGGACAGTCAATTGACACCATATATTTT
16 | TRBD2 | TRBJ2-1 | TRBV11-2 | . | CASSSLVGGRGNEQFF | TGTGCCAGCAGCTCCCTGGTGGGAGGGCGCGGCAATGAGCAGTTCTTC
15 | . | TRBJ1-5 | TRBV6-4 | . | CASSAQGHSNQPQHF | TGTGCCAGCAGCGCACAGGGACATAGCAATCAGCCCCAGCATTTT
14 | . | TRBJ1-5 | TRBV2 | once | CASRDRSSNQPQHF | TGTGCCAGCAGAGACAGGAGTAGCAATCAGCCCCAGCATTTT
14 | . | TRBJ2-5 | TRBV5-1 | . | CASSPKPGVETQYF | TGCGCCAGCAGCCCGAAGCCGGGGGTAGAGACCCAGTACTTC
14 | . | TRBJ1-1 | TRBV5-1 | . | CASSFTRSKTEAFF | TGCGCCAGCAGCTTTACCCGTAGCAAAACTGAAGCTTTCTTT
19 | TRBD1 | TRBJ2-2 | TRBV28 | . | CASSFAPGQGNGNTGELFF | TGTGCCAGCAGTTTTGCGCCGGGACAGGGAAATGGGAACACCGGGGAGCTGTTTTTT
13 | TRBD1 | TRBJ1-2 | TRBV19 | . | CASRDRGGEGYTF | TGTGCCAGTCGGGACAGAGGAGGCGAGGGCTACACCTTC
14 | . | TRBJ2-3 | TRBV7-8 | . | CASSPDYPTDTQYF | TGTGCCAGCAGCCCGGACTACCCCACAGATACGCAGTATTTT
15 | . | TRBJ2-1 | TRBV7-3 | . | CASRLAHQQGYEQFF | TGTGCCAGCAGGCTGGCCCACCAACAGGGATATGAGCAGTTCTTC
14 | TRBD1 | TRBJ2-3 | TRBV4-1 | . | CASGRGPSTDTQYF | TGCGCCAGCGGAAGGGGGCCAAGCACAGATACGCAGTATTTT
16 | . | TRBJ1-1 | TRBV4-1 | few | CASSQDSGWRNTEAFF | TGCGCCAGCAGCCAAGATAGCGGCTGGAGGAACACTGAAGCTTTCTTT
13 | TRBD2 | TRBJ2-7 | TRBV30 | . | CAWSREGAYEQYF | TGTGCCTGGAGTCGGGAGGGGGCCTACGAGCAGTACTTC
12 | . | TRBJ2-7 | TRBV6-5 | . | CASSYSRYEQYF | TGTGCCAGCAGTTACTCGAGATACGAGCAGTACTTC
16 | . | TRBJ2-6 | TRBV5-1 | . | CASSLVSGAGANVLTF | TGCGCCAGCAGCTTGGTCTCCGGGGCTGGGGCCAACGTCCTGACTTTC
15 | TRBD1 | TRBJ2-3 | TRBV3-1/TRBV3-2 | . | CASSPGGTGHHTQYF | TGTGCCAGCAGCCCCGGGGGGACAGGGCATCATACGCAGTATTTT
14 | TRBD1 | TRBJ2-7 | TRBV7-2 | . | CASSSTGGSYEQYF | TGTGCCAGCAGCTCGACAGGGGGCTCCTACGAGCAGTACTTC
14 | . | TRBJ1-5 | TRBV4-1 | . | CASSPPGGNQPQHF | TGCGCCAGCAGCCCCCCCGGGGGCAATCAGCCCCAGCATTTT
13 | TRBD1 | TRBJ1-2 | TRBV14 | . | CASSRQGTYGYTF | TGTGCCAGCAGCCGACAGGGTACCTATGGCTACACCTTC
16 | TRBD1 | TRBJ1-3 | TRBV19 | . | CASSETGTGTGNTIYF | TGTGCCAGTAGTGAAACCGGGACAGGGACTGGAAACACCATATATTTT
10 | . | TRBJ1-2 | TRBV25-1 | . | CASGDYRISF | TGTGCCAGCGGGGACTACAGGATCTCCTTC
13 | . | TRBJ1-2 | TRBV30 | . | CACSSRAGHGYTF | TGTGCCTGTTCGTCACGGGCGGGGCATGGCTACACCTTC
17 | TRBD2 | TRBJ2-4 | TRBV9 | . | CASSDSGRGRGKNIQYF | TGTGCCAGCAGCGATAGCGGGAGGGGCCGAGGCAAAAACATTCAGTACTTC
11 | . | TRBJ1-1 | TRBV3-1/TRBV3-2 | . | CASSQATEAFF | TGTGCCAGCAGCCAAGCGACTGAAGCTTTCTTT
16 | . | TRBJ1-1 | TRBV19 | few | CASSPNRGPMNTEAFF | TGTGCCAGTAGTCCTAATCGGGGTCCCATGAACACTGAAGCTTTCTTT
16 | TRBD2 | TRBJ2-2 | TRBV5-1 | . | CASSSGLAGNTGELFF | TGCGCCAGCAGCTCGGGACTAGCGGGGAACACCGGGGAGCTGTTTTTT
13 | TRBD2 | TRBJ2-7 | TRBV18 | . | CASSPGGVDEQYF | TGTGCCAGCTCACCCGGGGGGGTGGACGAGCAGTACTTC
13 | . | TRBJ1-1 | TRBV5-4 | once | CASTLTGNTEAFF | TGTGCCAGCACCCTGACAGGGAACACTGAAGCTTTCTTT
14 | . | TRBJ1-6 | TRBV3-1/TRBV3-2 | . | CASSQDRGSSPLHF | TGTGCCAGCAGCCAAGATCGGGGGAGTTCACCCCTCCACTTT
15 | . | TRBJ1-1 | TRBV7-2 | . | CASSLAHRAGTEAFF | TGTGCCAGCAGCTTAGCGCACAGGGCAGGCACTGAAGCTTTCTTT
10 | . | TRBJ1-2 | TRBV19 | many | CASKEAGYTF | TGTGCCAGTAAGGAGGCTGGCTACACCTTC
13 | TRBD1 | TRBJ2-1 | TRBV6-4 | . | CASGTGRFDEQFF | TGTGCCAGCGGGACAGGGCGGTTTGATGAGCAGTTCTTC
16 | TRBD1 | TRBJ1-4 | TRBV2 | few | CASRLSGTGLNEKLFF | TGTGCCAGCAGGCTATCCGGGACAGGGCTTAATGAAAAACTGTTTTTT